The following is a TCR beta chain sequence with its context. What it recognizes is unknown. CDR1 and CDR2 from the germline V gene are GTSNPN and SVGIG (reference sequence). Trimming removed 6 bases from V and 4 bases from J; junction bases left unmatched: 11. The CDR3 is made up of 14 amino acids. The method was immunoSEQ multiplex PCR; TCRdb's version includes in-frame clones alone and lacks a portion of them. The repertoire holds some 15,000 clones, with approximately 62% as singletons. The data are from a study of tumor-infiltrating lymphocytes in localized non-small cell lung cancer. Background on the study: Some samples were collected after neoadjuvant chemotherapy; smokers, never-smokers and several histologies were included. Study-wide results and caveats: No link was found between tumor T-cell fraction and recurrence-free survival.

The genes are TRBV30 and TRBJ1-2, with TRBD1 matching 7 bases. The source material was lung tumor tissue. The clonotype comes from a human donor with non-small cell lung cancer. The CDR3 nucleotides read TGTGCCTGTCAGTTCATGACAGGGTTCTATGGCTACACCTTC. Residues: CACQFMTGFYGYTF.